Presented here are 28 T cell receptor beta chains from one specimen sequenced in a study of monozygotic twins with cystic fibrosis. TCRdb keeps only in-frame clones here, not all; method: immunoSEQ multiplex PCR. Of 20,000 to 30,000 clones listed, approximately 90% are singletons. Source material: blood. Source of these receptors: a girl aged 2-15 years with cystic fibrosis.

This sequence joins TRBV7-2 and TRBJ2-7; no clear D gene. This CDR3 contains 12 residues. Per the germline V gene, CDR1 is SGHTA and CDR2 is FQGNSA. Trimming pared 3 bases from V and 6 bases from J, leaving 9 bases between. This chain's CDR3 is CASSFGPLEQYF. The CDR3, as DNA: TGTGCCAGCAGCTTCGGGCCCCTCGAGCAGTACTTC.

The rearrangement links TRBV14 to TRBJ2-7, with D uncertain. The germline V and J ends were trimmed by 3 bases and 3 bases, with 6 bases remaining between them. Germline V gives CDR1 SGHDN, CDR2 FVKESK. This CDR3 is built from 12 residues. The CDR3 bases are TGTGCCAGCAGCCATCAACGCTACGAGCAGTACTTC. Translation: CASSHQRYEQYF.

The V gene is TRBV7-9, the J gene TRBJ1-2; TRBD1 matches at 8 bases. V was pared by 0 bases and J by 5 bases, with 2 bases of the junction left unmatched. The CDR3 sequence is 14 residues long. Looked up from germline, CDR1 is SEHNR and CDR2 is FQNEAQ (reference sequence). The CDR3 reads CASSLATGAYGYTF. The CDR3 coding sequence is TGTGCCAGCAGCTTAGCGACAGGGGCGTATGGCTACACCTTC. The variable domain in full, completed from reference TRBV7-9 and TRBJ1-2, reads DTGVSQNPRHKITKRGQNVTFRCDPISEHNRLYWYRQTLGQGPEFLTYFQNEAQLEKSRLLSDRFSAERPKGSFSTLEIQRTEQGDSAMYLCASSLATGAYGYTFGSGTRLTVV.

This chain joins TRBV20-1 and TRBJ2-1, with D hard to call. Trimming cost V 2 bases and J 12 bases, with 8 bases left between them. CDR1 and CDR2 from the germline V gene are DFQATT and SNEGSKA (reference sequence). This CDR3 comprises 10 residues. This CDR3 reads CSARQNWQFF. Here the CDR3 DNA reads TGCAGTGCTAGACAGAATTGGCAGTTCTTC.

The chain is built from TRBV5-6 and TRBJ2-1; possibly TRBD1 or TRBD2 for D (5 bases each). Germline V gene sequence: CDR1 SGHDT, CDR2 YYEEEE. The germline V and J ends were trimmed by 1 base and 4 bases, with 12 bases remaining between them. The CDR3 contains 15 residues. CDR3 DNA sequence: TGTGCCAGCAGCTTGTCTCTAGAGGGGTACAATGAGCAGTTCTTC. It codes for CASSLSLEGYNEQFF.

The chain employs TRBV4-2 and TRBJ2-2; 8 bases are shared with TRBD2. The CDR3 runs 18 residues. The germline V gene has CDR1 LGHNA and CDR2 YNFKEQ. The junction had 7 bases not matched to a gene; V was cut back by 0 bases and J by 1 base. As DNA, the CDR3 is TGTGCCAGCAGCCAAGATAACGGGGGGGCCAAGAACACCGGGGAGCTGTTTTTT. Translating gives CASSQDNGGAKNTGELFF.

The chain uses TRBV19 and TRBJ1-2; D possibly corresponds to TRBD1 (5 bases). V shed 4 bases and J shed 5 bases, with 11 bases lying between them. CDR1 LNHDA and CDR2 SQIVND come from the germline V gene (reference sequence). CDR3 length: 13 amino acids. This CDR3 is CASSSTGLYGYTF. In DNA form, the CDR3 reads TGTGCCAGTAGTAGCACAGGTCTGTATGGCTACACCTTC.

The chain couples TRBV11-2 to TRBJ2-7; D gene unclear. V was pared by 6 bases and J by 2 bases, with 5 bases between. The CDR3 sequence is 11 residues long. The germline gives CDR1 SGHAT, CDR2 FQNNGV. The CDR3: CASRQAYEQYF. CDR3 DNA sequence: TGTGCCAGCAGGCAAGCCTACGAGCAGTACTTC.

V gene TRBV14 combines with J gene TRBJ1-4, with D hard to call. Trimming cost V 0 bases and J 7 bases, with 12 bases left between them. The CDR3 has 15 residues. CDR1 SGHDN and CDR2 FVKESK come from the germline V gene. CDR3 in amino acids: CASSQELGRAEKLFF. The CDR3 nucleotides are TGTGCCAGCAGCCAAGAACTCGGACGCGCTGAAAAACTGTTTTTT. Variable domain in full (rest from reference TRBV14 and TRBJ1-4): EAGVTQFPSHSVIEKGQTVTLRCDPISGHDNLYWYRRVMGKEIKFLLHFVKESKQDESGMPNNRFLAERTGGTYSTLKVQPAELEDSGVYFCASSQELGRAEKLFFGSGTQLSVL.

The chain recombines TRBV23-1 with TRBJ2-1; weak D call: TRBD2 (5 bases). TRBV23-1 is placed among ORFs of uncertain function. Trimming took 8 bases from V and 2 from J, leaving 16 bases between them. The CDR3 length is 15 residues. The CDR3 bases are TGCGCCAGCCCCCCGGACTCTCAACCCTACAATGAGCAGTTCTTC. Amino acid sequence: CASPPDSQPYNEQFF.

This clone was observed once. V gene TRBV7-2 combines with J gene TRBJ2-5; unclear D gene. The CDR3 has 16 residues. V was cut by 2 bases and J by 3 bases, with 16 bases left in between. Per the germline V gene, CDR1 is SGHTA and CDR2 is FQGNSA. CDR3 sequence (DNA): TGTGCCAGCAGCTTATCTCGGCTTGACGGAGAAGAGACCCAGTACTTC. Residues: CASSLSRLDGEETQYF.

This clone was seen only a few times. The chain is built from TRBV5-1 and TRBJ1-1; D call uncertain. The CDR3 runs 12 residues. V lost 2 bases, J lost 5 bases, and 7 bases lay in between. CDR1 SGHRS and CDR2 YFSETQ come from the germline V gene. CDR3 sequence (DNA): TGCGCCAGCAGCTTTTTGGGGACTGAAGCTTTCTTT. It translates to CASSFLGTEAFF.

The rearrangement joins TRBV7-9 to TRBJ2-5; D perhaps matches TRBD1 (6 bases). CDR1 is SEHNR and CDR2 is FQNEAQ in the germline V gene (reference sequence). CDR3 length: 15 amino acids. Trimming took off 2 bases at V and 1 base at J, with 11 bases between the two ends. Here the CDR3 reads CASSLPPDSQETQYF. The CDR3 DNA reads TGTGCCAGCAGCTTACCCCCGGACAGCCAAGAGACCCAGTACTTC.

The rearrangement joins TRBV11-3 to TRBJ2-3, with 12 bases identical to TRBD2. The V gene end was trimmed by 4 bases and the J gene end by 12 bases; junction bases not matched to a gene: 5. The length of the CDR3 is 13 residues. Germline loops: CDR1 SGHNT, CDR2 YENEEA. CDR3 nucleotides: TGTGCCAGCAGCTCGCCTAGCGGGGGGGCACAGTATTTT. It codes for CASSSPSGGAQYF.

The J gene is TRBJ2-7, the V gene TRBV21-1; the tabulated D call, TRBD2, remains unverified against the DNA. TRBV21-1 constitutes a pseudogene. CDR3 length: 11 amino acids. The CDR3 protein is CASRGGYEQYF. The CDR3 coding sequence is TGTGCCAGCAGGGGGGGGTACGAGCAGTACTTC.

The rearrangement links TRBV5-1 to TRBJ2-3; possibly TRBD2 for D (6 bases). Germline V CDR1 and CDR2: SGHRS, YFSETQ. The CDR3 is 15 residues long. V was trimmed by 4 bases and J by 1 base, leaving 13 bases between them. The CDR3 loop is CASSPGSSGTDTQYF. The CDR3 DNA sequence: TGCGCCAGCAGCCCCGGGAGCTCGGGCACAGATACGCAGTATTTT.

A single count supports this clone. The chain has TRBV4-1 and TRBJ2-7; D remains ambiguous. Trimming removed 0 bases at V and 2 bases at J, with 11 bases between. Germline V gene lookup returns CDR1 MGHRA and CDR2 YSYEKL. The length of the CDR3 is 15 residues. CDR3 sequence reads: CASSQDPGVPYEQYF. The CDR3 DNA sequence: TGCGCCAGCAGCCAAGATCCTGGGGTGCCCTACGAGCAGTACTTC.

This chain connects TRBV7-9 to TRBJ1-1, with 7 bases lining up with TRBD1. This CDR3 is 15 amino acids long. Germline assignment: CDR1 SEHNR and CDR2 FQNEAQ (reference sequence). V lost 5 bases to trimming and J lost 3 bases; unmatched junction nucleotides: 9. DNA of the CDR3: TGTGCCAGCAGCACCGACAGGGTAGGGTACACTGAAGCTTTCTTT. The encoded protein is CASSTDRVGYTEAFF.

The V gene is TRBV7-8, the J gene TRBJ1-5; D not resolved. The CDR3 loop spans 15 amino acids. Germline V gives CDR1 SGHVS, CDR2 FQNEAQ. Between the trimmed V and J ends, which lost 0 bases and 3 bases, there was a span of 9 bases. CDR3 residues: CASSLAPGFNQPQHF. CDR3 DNA: TGTGCCAGCAGCTTAGCCCCGGGCTTCAATCAGCCCCAGCATTTT.

The chain couples TRBV29-1 to TRBJ2-7, with 9 bases matching TRBD1. The J segment lost 7 bases and the V segment lost 6 bases, leaving 10 bases of the junction unmatched. CDR3 length: 13 residues. The germline V gene has CDR1 SQVTM and CDR2 ANQGSEA. The CDR3, as DNA: TGCAGCGTCGCCGGGACAGGGATAGGGGAGCAGTACTTC. Its protein product is CSVAGTGIGEQYF.

The chain links TRBV2 to TRBJ2-5; TRBD1 matches at 11 bases. The junction had 5 bases not matched to a gene; V was cut back by 6 bases and J by 5 bases. The CDR3 runs to 14 residues. Germline CDR1 and CDR2: SNHLY and FYNNEI. The DNA of the CDR3 is TGTGCCAGCAGCGTGGACAGGGGGCATGAGACCCAGTACTTC. Translated, it gives CASSVDRGHETQYF.

The V and J genes are TRBV9 and TRBJ1-3; the match to TRBD1 covers 8 bases. CDR1 and CDR2 from the germline V gene are SGDLS and YYNGEE. The length of the CDR3 is 13 residues. Trimming removed 3 bases from V and 4 bases from J; junction bases left unmatched: 0. The CDR3: CASSGDRGNTIYF. In nucleotides, the CDR3 is TGTGCCAGCAGCGGGGACAGGGGAAACACCATATATTTT. The full variable domain, in which reference TRBV9 and TRBJ1-3 provide the parts outside the CDR3, is DSGVTQTPKHLITATGQRVTLRCSPRSGDLSVYWYQQSLDQGLQFLIQYYNGEERAKGNILERFSAQQFPDLHSELNLSSLELGDSALYFCASSGDRGNTIYFGEGSWLTVV.

The V call is TRBV11-3, the J call TRBJ2-1, with 10 nucleotides matching TRBD2. The CDR3 length is 16 residues. The V gene end was trimmed by 4 bases and the J gene end by 7 bases; junction bases not matched to a gene: 10. Germline V gene sequence: CDR1 SGHNT, CDR2 YENEEA. The CDR3 is CASSSSGTSEENEQFF. CDR3 in DNA: TGTGCCAGCAGCTCGTCCGGGACTAGCGAAGAGAATGAGCAGTTCTTC.

This chain joins TRBV7-9 and TRBJ2-3; TRBD2 aligns across 12 bases. The germline gives CDR1 SEHNR, CDR2 FQNEAQ (reference sequence). The CDR3 loop spans 17 amino acids. V dropped 1 base and J dropped 4; count of bases not matched to a gene: 6. The CDR3 sequence is CASSLGLAGGSSDTQYF. CDR3 sequence (DNA): TGTGCCAGCAGCTTAGGCCTAGCGGGGGGGTCATCAGATACGCAGTATTTT.

This clone has a single count. J is TRBJ2-2 and V is TRBV29-1, with TRBD2 as a possible D gene (5 bases). The V end was cut by 4 bases, the J end by 1 base, with 7 bases between. The CDR3 has 13 residues. Germline V gives CDR1 SQVTM, CDR2 ANQGSEA. The CDR3 spells CSVVRENTGELFF. The DNA for the CDR3 is TGCAGCGTTGTACGGGAGAACACCGGGGAGCTGTTTTTT.

This clone was recorded once. The V gene is TRBV12-5, the J gene TRBJ1-4; D is perhaps TRBD1 (5 bases). This CDR3 spans 14 amino acids. Per germline, CDR1 LGHNT and CDR2 FRNRAP. V was cut by 5 bases and J by 8 bases, with 15 bases left in between. CDR3 sequence: CASGTGQLGEKLFF. CDR3 DNA sequence: TGTGCTAGTGGTACCGGACAACTTGGGGAAAAACTGTTTTTT.

The chain is built from TRBV4-3 and TRBJ2-3, with 7 bases aligning to TRBD1. The CDR3 is 15 residues long. V lost 0 bases to trimming and J lost 3 bases; unmatched junction nucleotides: 3. Germline CDR1 reads LGHNA; CDR2 reads YSLEER. The CDR3 DNA reads as TGCGCCAGCAGCCAAGATTGGGACAGTACAGATACGCAGTATTTT. Its translation is CASSQDWDSTDTQYF.

The chain employs TRBV19 and TRBJ2-4; D ambiguous. This CDR3 has 13 residues. The germline V and J ends were trimmed by 3 bases and 8 bases, with 11 bases remaining between them. The germline V gene has CDR1 LNHDA and CDR2 SQIVND (reference sequence). The CDR3 region has the DNA TGTGCCAGTAGTATCCGCCTCGCGGACATTCAGTACTTC. This translates into CASSIRLADIQYF.